Listed here are 28 T cell receptor beta chains from one sample, sequenced in a study of identical twins. TCRdb independently ran MiXCR on the 5' RACE reads; one entry per CDR3 protein. This table has some 1,700,000 distinct CDR3 sequences, about 31% appearing once. The sample comprised cord blood. The receptors shown here come from a newborn girl in good health.

This chain links TRBV7-2 with TRBJ2-1; maybe TRBD2 (6 bases). Germline V gene sequence: CDR1 SGHTA, CDR2 FQGNSA. The V gene lost 3 bases and the J gene lost 12 bases, with 18 bases spanning the gap. This CDR3 contains 14 residues. The CDR3 nucleotides read TGTGCCAGCAGCTTTCCGGGACTTCCGATGGGGCAGTTCTTC. The encoded protein is CASSFPGLPMGQFF.

The CDR3 loop reads CASRTHSYEQYF. Written as DNA, the CDR3 is TGTGCCAGCAGAACCCACAGCTACGAGCAGTACTTC. The chain carries TRBV6-2 or TRBV6-3 and TRBJ2-7; D not resolved. The CDR3 runs 12 residues. Deletions cut 6 bases from V and 3 bases from J, with 9 bases between. Germline lookup yields CDR1 MNHEY and CDR2 SVGEGT.

This clonotype was seen more than once but under ten times. This chain connects TRBV7-2 to TRBJ2-3; tentatively, D is TRBD2 (5 bases). This CDR3 is built from 17 residues. Trimming left V 6 bases short and J 0 bases short, with 19 bases between. Germline V gene data show CDR1 as SGHTA and CDR2 as FQGNSA. Here the CDR3 reads CASRPIPGFTSTDTQYF. CDR3 DNA sequence: TGTGCCAGCAGGCCCATTCCGGGGTTCACTAGCACAGATACGCAGTATTTT.

The table lists this clonotype with a few counts. The chain employs TRBV5-6 and TRBJ2-7; tentatively, D is TRBD1 (5 bases). V was pared by 2 bases and J by 3 bases, with 15 bases between. Germline V gene lookup returns CDR1 SGHDT and CDR2 YYEEEE. The length of the CDR3 is 15 residues. CDR3 in amino acids: CASSFGRWTLYEQYF. The CDR3 DNA is TGTGCCAGCAGCTTCGGGCGTTGGACACTCTACGAGCAGTACTTC.

This chain connects TRBV18 to TRBJ2-5; no definite D call. V was cut by 0 bases and J by 5 bases, with 7 bases left in between. This CDR3 region has 13 residues. Per germline, CDR1 KGHSH and CDR2 LQKENI. DNA of the CDR3: TGTGCCAGCTCACCACCGGCAAGGGAGACCCAGTACTTC. As protein: CASSPPARETQYF.

The genes are TRBV20-1 and TRBJ2-7, with TRBD1 identical over 7 bases. The CDR3 sequence is 14 residues long. The J segment lost 3 bases and the V segment lost 2 bases, leaving 7 bases of the junction unmatched. Germline assignment: CDR1 DFQATT and CDR2 SNEGSKA (reference sequence). The CDR3 DNA follows: TGCAGTGCTAGACCTGGACAGGCGTACTACGAGCAGTACTTC. Translating gives CSARPGQAYYEQYF.

The gene calls are TRBV27 and TRBJ2-3; D tentatively reads TRBD1 or TRBD2 (5 bases each). CDR1 MNHEY and CDR2 SMNVEV come from the germline V gene (reference sequence). The CDR3 is 16 amino acids. Trimming shortened V by 10 bases and J by 0 bases, and 20 bases separated the two germline ends. CDR3 loop: CATWWSGTRSTDTQYF. CDR3 sequence (DNA): TGTGCCACCTGGTGGTCCGGGACCCGAAGCACAGATACGCAGTATTTT.

This clonotype was observed a few times. The chain has TRBV5-1 and TRBJ2-4; D ambiguous. The ends were cut back, 0 bases at V and 0 bases at J, with 16 bases in the middle. Germline V gene lookup returns CDR1 SGHRS and CDR2 YFSETQ. CDR3 length equals 18 residues. For the CDR3, the DNA is TGCGCCAGCAGCTTGGTCGGCCAGGAGCCTCTAGCCAAAAACATTCAGTACTTC. Translation: CASSLVGQEPLAKNIQYF.

The gene calls are TRBV3-1 and TRBJ2-7, with 16 bases aligning to TRBD2. This CDR3 region has 19 residues. Losses at the gene ends were 1 base for V and 0 bases for J; bases not matched to a gene: 6. Germline assignment: CDR1 LGHDT and CDR2 YNNKEL (reference sequence). CDR3 DNA: TGTGCCAGCAGCCAAGTTACCGGGACTAGCGGGGGGGCCTCCTACGAGCAGTACTTC. Protein: CASSQVTGTSGGASYEQYF.

V is TRBV6-1 and J is TRBJ2-5; 8 bases match TRBD1. V shed 5 bases, J shed 4 bases, and the junction held 9 bases outside the gene matches. Germline CDR1 is MNHNS and CDR2 is SASEGT. This CDR3 region has 15 residues. CDR3 nucleotide sequence: TGTGCCAGCAGTTTCCTCGACAGGGGTGGAGAGACCCAGTACTTC. It is translated as CASSFLDRGGETQYF.

This clonotype was recorded a few times. This sequence joins TRBV21-1 and TRBJ1-5. TRBV21-1 is annotated as a pseudogene. The CDR3 totals 16 residues. Here the CDR3 DNA reads TGTGCCAGCAGCAATCCACCCGGACTACGAGATCAGCCCCAGCATTTT. This codes for CASSNPPGLRDQPQHF.

The rearrangement links TRBV3-1 to TRBJ2-3; 9 nucleotides line up with TRBD2. The CDR3 sequence is 16 residues long. Germline lookup yields CDR1 LGHDT and CDR2 YNNKEL (reference sequence). With 1 base clipped from V and 2 bases from J, the junction kept 4 bases outside the gene matches. The CDR3 sequence is CASSQVGGGATDTQYF. CDR3 nucleotides: TGTGCCAGCAGCCAAGTTGGCGGGGGGGCCACAGATACGCAGTATTTT.

The table lists this clonotype with a few counts. V and J are TRBV12-3 or TRBV12-4 and TRBJ2-1; either TRBD1 or TRBD2 may fit D (6 bases each). V dropped 11 bases and J dropped 12 bases, with 17 bases sitting between them. The CDR3 runs to 11 residues. Here the CDR3 DNA reads TGTGCCGAGGGGGGCCGATTGGGGCAGTTCTTC. It codes for CAEGGRLGQFF.

The DNA for the CDR3 is TGTGCCAGCACCGAGCAGGGCGCAGATACGCAGTATTTT. Protein product: CASTEQGADTQYF. The chain has TRBV25-1 and TRBJ2-3; possible D gene TRBD1, 5 bases. Germline CDR1 reads MGHDK; CDR2 reads SYGVNS. The CDR3 totals 13 residues. Between the trimmed V and J ends, which lost 7 bases and 4 bases, there was a span of 12 bases.

The V and J genes are TRBV28 and TRBJ2-3; tentatively, D is TRBD2 (7 bases). The CDR3 extends over 14 amino acids. CDR1 and CDR2 (germline): MDHEN, SYDVKM. V lost 8 bases, J lost 8 bases, and 20 bases lay in between. CDR3 sequence (DNA): TGTGCCAGCCTGGTGGGGGGGCGTTCTAGTACGCAGTATTTT. Its translation is CASLVGGRSSTQYF.

The chain links TRBV20-1 to TRBJ2-7, with D unresolved. CDR1 DFQATT and CDR2 SNEGSKA come from the germline V gene (reference sequence). The V gene lost 2 bases and the J gene lost 6 bases, with 14 bases spanning the gap. The CDR3 runs 13 residues. This CDR3 reads CSARSLTDVEQYF. In DNA, the CDR3 is TGCAGTGCTAGAAGTCTGACGGACGTCGAGCAGTACTTC.

The sample holds many counts of this clonotype. The rearrangement joins TRBV28 to TRBJ2-1; D unclear. The CDR3 is made up of 11 amino acids. V lost 7 bases and J lost 7, with 8 bases in between. Germline V gene lookup returns CDR1 MDHEN and CDR2 SYDVKM. Here the CDR3 DNA reads TGTGCCAGCACCCGGCTGAATGAGCAGTTCTTC. Protein product: CASTRLNEQFF. The full variable domain, in which reference TRBV28 and TRBJ2-1 provide the parts outside the CDR3, is DVKVTQSSRYLVKRTGEKVFLECVQDMDHENMFWYRQDPGLGLRLIYFSYDVKMKEKGDIPEGYSVSREKKERFSLILESASTNQTSMYLCASTRLNEQFFGPGTRLTVL.

The chain has TRBV7-2 and TRBJ1-3; 7 bases line up with TRBD1. The CDR3 spans 14 residues. The V and J ends lost 5 bases and 8 bases, in that order; junction bases with no gene match: 9. CDR1 and CDR2 from the germline V gene are SGHTA and FQGNSA. CDR3 coding DNA: TGTGCCAGCAGCCTGGACAGGTCGACCGACACCATATATTTT. This encodes CASSLDRSTDTIYF.

The sample holds a few counts of this clonotype. The chain employs TRBV27 and TRBJ2-5; TRBD1 aligns across 11 bases. The junction had 8 bases not matched to a gene; V was cut back by 0 bases and J by 11 bases. CDR1 is MNHEY, CDR2 SMNVEV, per germline (reference sequence). CDR3 length: 15 residues. The CDR3, as DNA: TGTGCCAGCAGTTTATCTGGACAGGGGGCGAGGGAGCAGTACTTC. Its protein is CASSLSGQGAREQYF.

On this clonotype: Compared with germline, one end of the junction differs, possibly owing to a read error. The chain links TRBV7-2 to TRBJ1-2; 9 bases line up with TRBD1. From germline, CDR1 is SGHTA and CDR2 FQGNSA. This CDR3 has 13 amino acids. The CDR3, as DNA: TGTGCCAGCAGACAGGGGGCAAACTATGGCTGCACCTTC. This gives the protein CASRQGANYGCTF.

The chain employs TRBV4-2 and TRBJ2-4, with D possibly being TRBD2 (5 bases). Trimming shortened V by 0 bases and J by 8 bases, and 17 bases separated the two germline ends. This CDR3 is built from 16 residues. In germline, CDR1 is LGHNA, CDR2 YNFKEQ. CDR3 sequence: CASSQEIRVAGDIQYF. CDR3 sequence (DNA): TGTGCCAGCAGCCAAGAAATAAGGGTCGCGGGTGACATTCAGTACTTC.

The chain is built from TRBV5-1 and TRBJ2-3; D possibly corresponds to TRBD2 (5 bases). Trimming took off 4 bases at V and 1 base at J, with 10 bases between the two ends. In germline, CDR1 is SGHRS, CDR2 YFSETQ. CDR3 length: 14 amino acids. CDR3 loop: CASSLQRCTDTQYF. CDR3 coding DNA: TGCGCCAGCAGCCTCCAGCGGTGCACAGATACGCAGTATTTT.

This chain joins TRBV4-1 and TRBJ1-2, with D maybe TRBD1 (6 bases). The V end lost 5 bases, the J end lost 3 bases, and 16 bases lay between the germline ends. This CDR3 contains 15 residues. Germline V gene sequence: CDR1 MGHRA, CDR2 YSYEKL. Here the CDR3 reads CASSNPGGAYYGYTF. For the CDR3, the DNA is TGCGCCAGCAGCAACCCTGGGGGGGCGTACTATGGCTACACCTTC.

The chain links TRBV3-1 to TRBJ2-1; 7 nucleotides line up with TRBD2. V dropped 0 bases and J dropped 4; count of bases not matched to a gene: 0. This CDR3 comprises 14 residues. From germline, CDR1 is LGHDT and CDR2 YNNKEL (reference sequence). CDR3 bases: TGTGCCAGCAGCCAAGAGCGGGAGTACAATGAGCAGTTCTTC. Amino acid sequence: CASSQEREYNEQFF.

This clonotype was observed a handful of times. The chain links TRBV20-1 to TRBJ2-5; D assignment may be TRBD1 or TRBD2 (6 bases each). The CDR3 length is 13 residues. Germline assignment: CDR1 DFQATT and CDR2 SNEGSKA (reference sequence). V was pared by 3 bases and J by 5 bases, with 13 bases between. The CDR3, as DNA: TGCAGTGCTAGGAAATGGGGGGCGGAGACCCAGTACTTC. This gives the protein CSARKWGAETQYF.

V gene TRBV12-5 combines with J gene TRBJ1-5; weak D call: TRBD1 (6 bases). Between the trimmed V and J ends, which lost 3 bases and 0 bases, there was a span of 15 bases. The V gene's germline CDR1 is LGHNT and CDR2 FRNRAP. The CDR3 runs to 17 residues. CDR3 in amino acids: CASGFSVGGYSNQPQHF. In DNA form, the CDR3 reads TGTGCTAGTGGTTTTTCCGTAGGGGGTTATAGCAATCAGCCCCAGCATTTT.

The chain uses TRBV28 and TRBJ2-7; 10 bases are a match to TRBD1. The CDR3 runs to 15 residues. CDR1 and CDR2 (germline): MDHEN, SYDVKM. Germline trimming cut 5 bases from V and 3 bases from J; bases unmatched to any gene: 7. CDR3 sequence: CASSAPGQGNYEQYF. In DNA, the CDR3 is TGTGCCAGCAGTGCACCGGGACAGGGGAACTACGAGCAGTACTTC.

This clonotype has a handful of counts. V is TRBV19 and J is TRBJ2-7; possible D gene TRBD1, 5 bases. V was pared by 0 bases and J by 0 bases, with 9 bases between. The CDR3 has 15 residues. CDR1 and CDR2 (germline): LNHDA, SQIVND (reference sequence). The CDR3 protein is CASSIEAGYSYEQYF. Written as DNA, the CDR3 is TGTGCCAGTAGTATAGAGGCAGGGTACTCCTACGAGCAGTACTTC.